The 14 T cell receptor beta chains given below trace back to one sample, sequenced in a study of cytomegalovirus exposure and HLA in healthy donors. The PCR contained 60 Vbeta and 13 Jbeta primers. Repertoires were generated with immunoSEQ multiplex PCR, while TCRdb's copy carries only in-frame clones and drops some. The table includes roughly 190,000 clones, more than 75% detected once. What was sequenced was PBMCs. These receptors all come from a woman aged 18 to 35 in good health and CMV-seronegative.

V is TRBV27 and J is TRBJ1-2; 8 bases are shared with TRBD1. Unmatched junction bases numbered 9, after V lost 7 bases and J lost 8 bases. CDR1 and CDR2 from the germline V gene are MNHEY and SMNVEV (reference sequence). The CDR3 has 13 residues. CDR3 loop: CASTRGQEWGYTF. As DNA, the CDR3 is TGTGCCAGCACCCGGGGACAGGAGTGGGGCTACACCTTC.

This clone showed up just a few times. This sequence joins TRBV6-6 and TRBJ2-7; 7 bases match TRBD1. V dropped 5 bases and J dropped 0; count of bases not matched to a gene: 7. There are 15 residues in the CDR3. Germline CDR1 is MNHNY and CDR2 is SVGAGI (reference sequence). For the CDR3, the DNA is TGTGCCAGCAGTACCCGGGACAGCGTCTCCTACGAGCAGTACTTC. Translation gives CASSTRDSVSYEQYF.

This clone has only a few counts. The gene calls are TRBV11-2 and TRBJ2-1; TRBD2 aligns across 7 bases. After removal of 5 bases from V and 5 bases from J, the junction contained 9 bases not matched to a gene. The CDR3 contains 15 residues. CDR1 is SGHAT, CDR2 FQNNGV, per germline. CDR3 sequence reads: CASSHGRGSNNEQFF. CDR3 DNA sequence: TGTGCCAGCAGCCACGGGCGGGGGTCGAACAATGAGCAGTTCTTC.

This chain connects TRBV28 to TRBJ2-3, with D perhaps matching TRBD1 (6 bases). Deletions cut 5 bases from V and 2 bases from J, with 11 bases between. The CDR3 is 14 amino acids. The germline V gene encodes CDR1 MDHEN and CDR2 SYDVKM. CDR3 nucleotides: TGTGCCAGCAGTAAACAGGGAGTCACAGATACGCAGTATTTT. Its translation is CASSKQGVTDTQYF.

The chain is built from TRBV18 and TRBJ2-5; 7 bases are shared with TRBD1. The germline CDR1 and CDR2 sequences are KGHSH and LQKENI. Trimming removed 6 bases from V and 2 bases from J; junction bases left unmatched: 3. The CDR3 spans 13 residues. CDR3 loop: CASSGQEQETQYF. The CDR3 nucleotides are TGTGCCAGCTCCGGACAGGAGCAAGAGACCCAGTACTTC.

This clone was detected once. This chain joins TRBV5-8 and TRBJ2-3; 12 positions match TRBD2. The germline CDR1 and CDR2 sequences are SGHTS and YDEGEE. This CDR3 has 16 residues. Trimming cost V 4 bases and J 2 bases; bases outside gene matches: 5. CDR3 DNA sequence: TGTGCCAGCAGCATACGACTAGCGGGAGTCACAGATACGCAGTATTTT. This codes for CASSIRLAGVTDTQYF.

V and J are TRBV6-5 and TRBJ2-7, with D perhaps TRBD1 (6 bases). Trimming stripped 5 bases from V and 7 bases from J, with 21 bases between. The CDR3 sequence is 15 residues long. The germline V gene encodes CDR1 MNHEY and CDR2 SVGAGI. In DNA, the CDR3 is TGTGCCAGCAGTGGCGACTCAGTGGGGGCGAGGGAGCAGTACTTC. Residues: CASSGDSVGAREQYF.

A single count supports this clone. V gene TRBV7-6 combines with J gene TRBJ1-5; 11 bases fit TRBD1. In germline, CDR1 is SGHVS, CDR2 FNYEAQ. The V segment lost 0 bases and the J segment 6 bases; nucleotides outside the gene matches: 4. This CDR3 region has 16 residues. DNA of the CDR3: TGTGCCAGCAGCTTAGCATCGGGACAGGGGGGTCAGCCCCAGCATTTT. It is translated as CASSLASGQGGQPQHF.

V is TRBV11-3 and J is TRBJ2-1; perhaps TRBD1 as D (6 bases). V was shortened by 3 bases and J by 4 bases, with 16 bases between the two germline ends. Germline CDR1 is SGHNT and CDR2 is YENEEA. There are 16 residues in the CDR3. CDR3 nucleotides: TGTGCCAGCAGCTTTATACAGGGCGGACATTACAATGAGCAGTTCTTC. Amino acid sequence: CASSFIQGGHYNEQFF.

V usage is TRBV9 and J usage is TRBJ2-3; TRBD2 matches 9 bases. The CDR3 is 15 amino acids. Germline CDR1 SGDLS, CDR2 YYNGEE. V shed 0 bases, J shed 1 base, and the junction held 0 bases outside the gene matches. In DNA, the CDR3 is TGTGCCAGCAGCGTAGGGACTAGCGGCACAGATACGCAGTATTTT. It is translated as CASSVGTSGTDTQYF.

J is TRBJ2-2 and V is TRBV5-1; D is uncertain. The length of the CDR3 is 12 residues. Trimming stripped 2 bases from V and 5 bases from J, with 4 bases between. CDR1 and CDR2 from the germline V gene are SGHRS and YFSETQ. CDR3 in amino acids: CASSFPTGELFF. CDR3 DNA: TGCGCCAGCAGCTTCCCAACCGGGGAGCTGTTTTTT.

The V and J genes are TRBV1 and TRBJ2-5; the tabulated D call, TRBD2, remains unverified against the DNA. TRBV1 represents a pseudogene. The CDR3 loop spans 18 amino acids. The CDR3 coding sequence is TGCACCAGCAGCCAAGATCGGGGTAGCCTTAAATCCCAAGAGACCCAGTACTTC. It codes for CTSSQDRGSLKSQETQYF.

This clone was picked up one time. V gene TRBV19 combines with J gene TRBJ2-4; no firm D call. This CDR3 is 17 amino acids long. The V and J ends lost 3 bases and 3 bases respectively, with 18 bases between them. Germline assignment: CDR1 LNHDA and CDR2 SQIVND (reference sequence). The CDR3: CASSIGVVSYVKNIQYF. The CDR3 bases are TGTGCCAGTAGTATTGGTGTGGTCTCCTATGTCAAAAACATTCAGTACTTC.

For the CDR3, the DNA is TGTGCCAGCAGTGGGCACAGAGAAAATCAGCCCCAGCATTTT. Amino acids: CASSGHRENQPQHF. The V and J genes are TRBV6-1 and TRBJ1-5; no definite D call. This CDR3 is built from 14 residues. Per germline, CDR1 MNHNS and CDR2 SASEGT. The V end lost 4 bases, the J end lost 4 bases, and 11 bases lay between the germline ends.